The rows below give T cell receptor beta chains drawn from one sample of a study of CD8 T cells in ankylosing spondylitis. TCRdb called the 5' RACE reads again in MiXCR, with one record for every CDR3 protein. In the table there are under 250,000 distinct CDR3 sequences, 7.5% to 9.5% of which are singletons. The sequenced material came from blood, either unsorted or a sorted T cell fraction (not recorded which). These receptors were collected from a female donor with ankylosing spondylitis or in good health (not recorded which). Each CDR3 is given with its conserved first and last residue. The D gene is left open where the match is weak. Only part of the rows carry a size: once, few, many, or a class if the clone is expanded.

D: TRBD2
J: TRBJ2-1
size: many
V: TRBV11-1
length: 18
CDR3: CASSPPAAGRDSYNEQFF
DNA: TGTGCCAGCAGTCCTCCGGCGGCCGGGAGGGACTCCTACAATGAGCAGTTCTTC

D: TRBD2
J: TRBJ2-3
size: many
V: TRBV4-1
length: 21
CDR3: CASSQGAGTSGRVVSTDTQYF
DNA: TGCGCCAGCAGCCAAGGAGCCGGGACTAGCGGGAGGGTAGTGAGCACAGATACGCAGTATTTT

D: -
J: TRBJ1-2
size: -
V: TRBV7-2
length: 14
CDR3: CASSGPGPFYGYTF
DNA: TGTGCCAGCAGCGGCCCCGGACCGTTCTATGGCTACACCTTC

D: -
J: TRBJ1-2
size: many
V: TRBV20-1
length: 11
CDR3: CSAIGAGRYTF
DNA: TGCAGTGCTATCGGAGCTGGGCGCTACACCTTC

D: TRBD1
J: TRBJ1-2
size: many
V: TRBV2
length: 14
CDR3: CARKKGQREYDYTF
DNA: TGTGCCAGAAAAAAGGGACAGAGGGAGTATGACTACACCTTC

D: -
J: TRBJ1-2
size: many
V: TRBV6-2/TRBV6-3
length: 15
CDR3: CASTNRDNGRGGYTF
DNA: TGTGCCAGCACTAATCGAGACAACGGGCGAGGAGGCTACACCTTC

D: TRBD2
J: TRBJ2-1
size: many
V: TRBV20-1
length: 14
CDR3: CSAPTGTRTHEQFF
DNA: TGCAGTGCTCCCACCGGGACTAGAACGCATGAGCAGTTCTTC

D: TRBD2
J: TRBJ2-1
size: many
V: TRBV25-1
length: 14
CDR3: CASSAGLVPNEQFF
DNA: TGTGCCAGCAGTGCAGGACTAGTCCCCAATGAGCAGTTCTTC

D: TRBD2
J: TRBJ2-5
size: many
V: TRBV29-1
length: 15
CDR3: CSVPELAGGGGTQYF
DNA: TGCAGCGTTCCCGAGCTAGCGGGAGGAGGTGGGACCCAGTACTTC

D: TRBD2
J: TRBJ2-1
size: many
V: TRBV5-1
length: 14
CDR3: CASSLGTSAGEQFF
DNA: TGCGCCAGCAGCTTGGGGACTAGCGCCGGTGAGCAGTTCTTC

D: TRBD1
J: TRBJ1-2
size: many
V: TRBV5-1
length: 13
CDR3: CASSPDRVYGYTF
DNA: TGCGCCAGCAGCCCGGACAGGGTCTATGGCTACACCTTC

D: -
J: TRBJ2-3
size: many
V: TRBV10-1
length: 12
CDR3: CATSPTGDTQYF
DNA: TGCGCCACCAGCCCGACGGGAGATACGCAGTATTTT

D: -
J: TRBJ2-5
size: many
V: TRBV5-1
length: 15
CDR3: CASSLFQGTQETQYF
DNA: TGCGCCAGCAGCTTGTTCCAGGGAACCCAAGAGACCCAGTACTTC

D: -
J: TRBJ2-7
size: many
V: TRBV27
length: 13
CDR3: CASSLSIRSEQYF
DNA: TGTGCCAGCAGTTTATCGATCCGAAGCGAGCAGTACTTC

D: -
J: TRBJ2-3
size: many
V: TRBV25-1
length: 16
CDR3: CASSDSLDMHTDTQYF
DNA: TGTGCCAGCAGTGACTCTCTCGACATGCACACAGATACGCAGTATTTT

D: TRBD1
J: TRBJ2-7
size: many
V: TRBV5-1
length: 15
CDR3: CASSPADRDSYEQYF
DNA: TGCGCCAGCAGCCCCGCGGACAGGGATTCCTACGAGCAGTACTTC

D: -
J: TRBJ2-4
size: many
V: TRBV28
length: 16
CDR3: CASRPTQSLAKNIQYF
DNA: TGTGCCAGCCGCCCGACCCAGTCTTTAGCCAAAAACATTCAGTACTTC

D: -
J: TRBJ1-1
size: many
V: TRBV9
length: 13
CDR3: CASSVGETAEAFF
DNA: TGTGCCAGCAGCGTAGGGGAGACGGCTGAAGCTTTCTTT

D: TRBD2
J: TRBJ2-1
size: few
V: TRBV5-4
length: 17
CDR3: CASSFPRLAGGVNEQFF
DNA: TGTGCCAGCAGCTTCCCTCGACTAGCGGGAGGGGTAAATGAGCAGTTCTTC

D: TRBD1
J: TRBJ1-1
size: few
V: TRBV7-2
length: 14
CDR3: CASSRGQGVPEAFF
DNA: TGTGCCAGCAGTCGGGGACAGGGGGTTCCTGAAGCTTTCTTT

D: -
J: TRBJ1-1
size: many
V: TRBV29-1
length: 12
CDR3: CSVESSSREAFF
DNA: TGCAGCGTTGAAAGCAGTTCGAGAGAAGCTTTCTTT

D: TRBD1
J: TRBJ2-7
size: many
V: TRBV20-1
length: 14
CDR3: CSARDTGGGYEQYF
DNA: TGCAGTGCTAGGGATACAGGGGGCGGCTACGAGCAGTACTTC

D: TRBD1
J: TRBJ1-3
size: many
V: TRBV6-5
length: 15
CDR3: CASSYSGGLGNTIYF
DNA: TGTGCCAGCAGTTACTCAGGGGGCCTTGGAAACACCATATATTTT

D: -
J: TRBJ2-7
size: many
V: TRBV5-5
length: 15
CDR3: CASSVLGLDGNEQYF
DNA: TGTGCCAGCAGCGTACTGGGACTGGATGGCAACGAGCAGTACTTC

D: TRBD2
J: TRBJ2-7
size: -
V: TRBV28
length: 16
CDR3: CVSSLNLAGGPHEQYF
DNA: TGTGTCAGCAGTTTGAATCTGGCGGGAGGGCCTCACGAGCAGTACTTC

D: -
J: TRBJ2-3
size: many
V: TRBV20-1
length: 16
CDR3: CSARTLTSGSTDTQYF
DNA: TGCAGTGCTAGGACCCTAACCAGCGGGAGCACAGATACGCAGTATTTT

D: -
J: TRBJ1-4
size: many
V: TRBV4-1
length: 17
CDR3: CASSQERSTATNEKLFF
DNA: TGCGCCAGCAGCCAAGAGAGGTCGACGGCAACTAATGAAAAACTGTTTTTT

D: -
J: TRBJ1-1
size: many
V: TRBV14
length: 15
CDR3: CASSQVLGGVTEAFF
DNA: TGTGCCAGCAGCCAAGTGCTGGGCGGCGTAACTGAAGCTTTCTTT

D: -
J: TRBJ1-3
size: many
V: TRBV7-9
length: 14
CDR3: CASSLGGVGNTIYF
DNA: TGTGCCAGCAGCTTAGGAGGGGTCGGAAACACCATATATTTT

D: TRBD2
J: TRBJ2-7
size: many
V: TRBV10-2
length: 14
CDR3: CASSQSGRGYEQYF
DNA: TGCGCCAGCAGCCAAAGCGGGAGGGGTTACGAGCAGTACTTC

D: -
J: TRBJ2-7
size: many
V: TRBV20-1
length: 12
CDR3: CSARGEFYEQYF
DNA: TGCAGTGCCAGAGGGGAATTCTACGAGCAGTACTTC

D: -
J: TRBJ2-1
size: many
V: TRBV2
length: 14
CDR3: CAGPQFSDSNEQFF
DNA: TGTGCCGGGCCACAGTTCTCCGATTCGAATGAGCAGTTCTTC

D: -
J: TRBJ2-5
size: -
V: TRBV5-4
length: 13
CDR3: CASSPHDQETQYF
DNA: TGTGCCAGCAGCCCCCATGACCAAGAGACCCAGTACTTC

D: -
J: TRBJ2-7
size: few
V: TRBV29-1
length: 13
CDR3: CSVGDGTPYEQYF
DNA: TGCAGCGTTGGAGACGGGACTCCCTACGAGCAGTACTTC

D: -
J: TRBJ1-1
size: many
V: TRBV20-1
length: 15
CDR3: CSAARDDWMNTEAFF
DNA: TGCAGTGCTGCCAGGGACGACTGGATGAACACTGAAGCTTTCTTT

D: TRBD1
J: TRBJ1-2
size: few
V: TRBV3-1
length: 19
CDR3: CASSQDQRTGRGLGYGYTF
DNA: TGTGCCAGCAGCCAAGATCAAAGGACAGGGAGGGGTCTCGGCTATGGCTACACCTTC

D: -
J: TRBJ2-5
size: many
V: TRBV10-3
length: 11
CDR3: CAISDLETQYF
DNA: TGTGCCATCAGTGATTTAGAGACCCAGTACTTC

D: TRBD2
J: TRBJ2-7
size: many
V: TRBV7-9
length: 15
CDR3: CASSTRLAGAYEQYF
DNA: TGTGCCAGCAGCACCCGACTAGCGGGTGCCTACGAGCAGTACTTC

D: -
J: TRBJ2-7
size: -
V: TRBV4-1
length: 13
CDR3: CASSQDWTTEQYF
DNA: TGCGCCAGCAGCCAAGATTGGACGACAGAGCAGTACTTC

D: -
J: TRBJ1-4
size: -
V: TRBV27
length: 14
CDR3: CASRPTGQNEKLFF
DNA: TGTGCCAGCAGGCCGACAGGCCAAAATGAAAAACTGTTTTTT

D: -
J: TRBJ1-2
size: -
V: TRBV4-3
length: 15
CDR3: CASSQDPGVGYGYTF
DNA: TGCGCCAGCAGCCAAGATCCCGGGGTCGGCTATGGCTACACCTTC

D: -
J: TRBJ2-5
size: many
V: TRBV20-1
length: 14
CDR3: CSGSVADIQETQYF
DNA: TGCAGTGGAAGTGTAGCGGACATCCAAGAGACCCAGTACTTC

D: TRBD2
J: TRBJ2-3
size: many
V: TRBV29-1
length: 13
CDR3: CSAGTSGTDTQYF
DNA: TGCAGCGCCGGGACTAGCGGCACAGATACGCAGTATTTT

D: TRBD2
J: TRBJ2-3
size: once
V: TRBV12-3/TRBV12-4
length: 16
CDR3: CASHNGLAGTADTQYF
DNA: TGTGCCAGCCATAACGGACTAGCGGGGACCGCAGATACGCAGTATTTT

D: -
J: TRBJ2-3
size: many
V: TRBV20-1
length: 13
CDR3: CSARDQERAMQYF
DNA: TGCAGTGCTAGAGATCAGGAGCGGGCGATGCAGTATTTT

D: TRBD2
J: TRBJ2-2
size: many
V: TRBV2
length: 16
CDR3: CASSEGSGTNTGELFF
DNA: TGTGCCAGCAGTGAGGGTAGCGGGACAAACACCGGGGAGCTGTTTTTT

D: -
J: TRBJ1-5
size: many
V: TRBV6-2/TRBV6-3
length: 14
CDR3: CASSYEGYNQPQHF
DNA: TGTGCCAGCAGTTACGAGGGATACAATCAGCCCCAGCATTTT

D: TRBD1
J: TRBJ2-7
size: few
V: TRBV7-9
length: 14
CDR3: CASSPRTGEYEQYF
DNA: TGTGCCAGCAGCCCGCGGACAGGGGAGTACGAGCAGTACTTC

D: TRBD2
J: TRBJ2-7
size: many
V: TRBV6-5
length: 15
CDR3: CASSYGTSLTYEQYF
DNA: TGTGCCAGCAGTTACGGGACTAGCTTAACCTACGAGCAGTACTTC

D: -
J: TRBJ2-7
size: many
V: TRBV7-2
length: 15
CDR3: CASSQGGDTDYEQYF
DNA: TGTGCCAGCAGCCAGGGCGGAGACACCGACTACGAGCAGTACTTC

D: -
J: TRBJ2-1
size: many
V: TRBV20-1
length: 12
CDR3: CSAGRGTNEQFF
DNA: TGCAGTGCTGGACGGGGGACCAATGAGCAGTTCTTC

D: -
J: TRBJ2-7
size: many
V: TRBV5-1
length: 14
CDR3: CASSLNGASYEQYF
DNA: TGCGCCAGCAGCCTTAACGGGGCTTCCTACGAGCAGTACTTC

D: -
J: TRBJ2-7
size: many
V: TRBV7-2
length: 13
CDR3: CASSRSGLTEQYF
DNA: TGTGCCAGCAGCCGAAGCGGGCTCACCGAGCAGTACTTC

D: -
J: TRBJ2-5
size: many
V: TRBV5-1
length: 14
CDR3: CASSEGATQETQYF
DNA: TGCGCCAGCAGCGAGGGAGCGACCCAAGAGACCCAGTACTTC

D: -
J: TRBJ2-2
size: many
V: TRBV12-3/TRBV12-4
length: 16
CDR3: CASSFLLGGNTGELFF
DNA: TGTGCCAGCAGTTTCCTCTTGGGGGGGAACACCGGGGAGCTGTTTTTT